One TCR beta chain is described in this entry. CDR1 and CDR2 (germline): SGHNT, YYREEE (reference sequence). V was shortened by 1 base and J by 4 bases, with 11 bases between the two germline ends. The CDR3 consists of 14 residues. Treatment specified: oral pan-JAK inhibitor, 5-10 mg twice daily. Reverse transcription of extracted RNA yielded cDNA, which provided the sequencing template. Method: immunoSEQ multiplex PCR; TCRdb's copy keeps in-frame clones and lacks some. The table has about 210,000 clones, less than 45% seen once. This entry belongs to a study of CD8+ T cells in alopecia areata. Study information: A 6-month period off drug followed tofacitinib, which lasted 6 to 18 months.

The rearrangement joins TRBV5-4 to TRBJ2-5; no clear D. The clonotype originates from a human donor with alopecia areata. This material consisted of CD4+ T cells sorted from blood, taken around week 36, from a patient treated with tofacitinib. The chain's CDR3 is CASSLFSFRETQYF. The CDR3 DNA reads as TGTGCCAGCAGCTTGTTTAGCTTTCGAGAGACCCAGTACTTC.